The source of this TCR beta chain is a study of blood T cell repertoires in COVID-19. Study-wide context: Samples of COVID-19 (acute and convalescent) were obtained from the United States, Italy and Spain.

Across over 20 US areas, participants ranged in age from about 18 to 90 years. The data were produced by immunoSEQ multiplex PCR, yet TCRdb's version contains in-frame clones alone and is incomplete. Among some 210,000 clones listed, 70% to 90% were seen once. Germline CDR1 reads SEHNR; CDR2 reads FQNEAQ (reference sequence). CDR3 length: 12 amino acids. The V end lost 0 bases, the J end lost 7 bases, and 6 bases lay between the germline ends. The sequence was obtained from a man aged 30 to 45 with acute COVID-19. The sample taken for sequencing was PBMCs or T cells enriched from blood (not recorded which). The genes are TRBV7-9 and TRBJ1-2; D is uncertain. The CDR3 region is CASSLAGSGYTF. For the CDR3, the DNA is TGTGCCAGCAGCTTAGCTGGGAGTGGCTACACCTTC.